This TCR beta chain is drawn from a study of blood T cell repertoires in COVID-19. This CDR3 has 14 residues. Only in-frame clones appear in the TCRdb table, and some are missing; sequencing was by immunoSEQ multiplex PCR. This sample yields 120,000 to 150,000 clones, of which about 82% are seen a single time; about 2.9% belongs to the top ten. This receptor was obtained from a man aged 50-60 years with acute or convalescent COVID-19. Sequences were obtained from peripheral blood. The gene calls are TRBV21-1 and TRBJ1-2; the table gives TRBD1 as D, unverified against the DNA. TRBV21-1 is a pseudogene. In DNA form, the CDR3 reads TGTGCCACCATCTTCCGGGACAGGGAAAGGGGCTACACCTTC. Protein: CATIFRDRERGYTF.